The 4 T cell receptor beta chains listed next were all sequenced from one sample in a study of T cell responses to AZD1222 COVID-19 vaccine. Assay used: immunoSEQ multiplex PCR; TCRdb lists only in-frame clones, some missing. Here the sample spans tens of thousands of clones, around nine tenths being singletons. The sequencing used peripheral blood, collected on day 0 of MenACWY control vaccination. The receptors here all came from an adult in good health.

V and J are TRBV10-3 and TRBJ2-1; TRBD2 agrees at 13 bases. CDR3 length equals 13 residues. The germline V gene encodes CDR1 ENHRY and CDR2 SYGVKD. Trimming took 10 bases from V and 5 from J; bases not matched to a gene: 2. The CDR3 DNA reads TGTGCCACCGGGACTAGCGGGAACAATGAGCAGTTCTTC. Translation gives CATGTSGNNEQFF.

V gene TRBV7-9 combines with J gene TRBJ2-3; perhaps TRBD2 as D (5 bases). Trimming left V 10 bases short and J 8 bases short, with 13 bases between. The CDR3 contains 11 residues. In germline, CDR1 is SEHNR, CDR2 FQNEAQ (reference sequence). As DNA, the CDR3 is TGTGCCATCGAATACCGGGGTACGCAGTATTTT. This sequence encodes CAIEYRGTQYF.

The CDR3 here is CASSRGGSPSYEQYF. Written as DNA, the CDR3 is TGTGCCAGTAGTCGCGGGGGATCCCCCTCCTACGAGCAGTACTTC. The chain links TRBV19 to TRBJ2-7; TRBD2 aligns across 7 bases. Germline CDR1 and CDR2: LNHDA and SQIVND (reference sequence). Trimming at V came to 5 bases and at J to 0 bases, leaving 7 bases not matched to a gene. This CDR3 is built from 15 residues. Based on the CDR3 plus reference TRBV19 and TRBJ2-7, the full variable domain is DGGITQSPKYLFRKEGQNVTLSCEQNLNHDAMYWYRQDPGQGLRLIYYSQIVNDFQKGDIAEGYSVSREKKESFPLTVTSAQKNPTAFYLCASSRGGSPSYEQYFGPGTRLTVT.

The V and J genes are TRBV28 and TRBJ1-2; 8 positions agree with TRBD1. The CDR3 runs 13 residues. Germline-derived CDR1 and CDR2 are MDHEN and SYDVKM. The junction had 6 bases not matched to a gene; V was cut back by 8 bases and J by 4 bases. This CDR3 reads CASQGAESYGYTF. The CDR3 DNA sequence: TGTGCCAGCCAGGGGGCGGAAAGCTATGGCTACACCTTC.